These T cell receptor beta chains were read from a single sample in a study of radiotherapy plus CTLA-4 blockade in lung cancer. Sequencing used immunoSEQ multiplex PCR; TCRdb keeps in-frame clones, though not all of them. The sample contains about 120,000 clones, 80% to 90% of which appear only once. Sequencing used peripheral blood, obtained from a patient treated with radiotherapy plus ipilimumab. These receptors were taken from a human donor with non-small cell lung cancer that progressed on radiotherapy plus ipilimumab. Each CDR3 is given with its conserved first and last residue. The D gene is left open where the match is weak. Only part of the rows carry a size: once, few, many, or a class if the clone is expanded.

>NA|NA|TRBJ2-2|TRBV5-1
TGCGCCAGCAGTGGCACGAACACCGGGGAGCTGTTTTTT
CASSGTNTGELFF
>few|NA|TRBJ2-7|TRBV30
TGTGCCTGGAGTGCAGGGATCCACGAGCAGTACTTC
CAWSAGIHEQYF
>NA|TRBD1|TRBJ1-3|TRBV27
TGTGCCAGGACTGACAGGGAATCATCTGGAAACACCATATATTTT
CARTDRESSGNTIYF
>NA|TRBD1|TRBJ1-2|TRBV2
TGTGCCAGCACCTTCGGGAGGCAGTCGACAGGGTACACCTTC
CASTFGRQSTGYTF
>NA|NA|TRBJ2-7|TRBV19
TGTGCCAGTAGTATAGGTAATGCCAACGAGCAGTACTTC
CASSIGNANEQYF
>NA|NA|TRBJ1-1|TRBV6-5
TGTGCCACCATACCCCTCAGGGTGGGCACTGAAGCTTTCTTT
CATIPLRVGTEAFF
>NA|NA|TRBJ1-3|TRBV30
TGTGCCATCCCAACCAAGGCGGGGGGTGGAAACACCATATATTTT
CAIPTKAGGGNTIYF
>NA|TRBD1|TRBJ1-2|TRBV29-1
TGCAGCGTTGAAACAGGGGCGAGAGGCTACACCTTC
CSVETGARGYTF
>NA|NA|TRBJ2-3|TRBV6-1
TGTGCCAGCTCAGAAGGTTGGCCTACGCAGTATTTT
CASSEGWPTQYF
>once|NA|TRBJ2-7|TRBV7-8
TGTGCCAGCAGCTCTAGCTCAGGGGGGGTCGGCGAGCAGTACTTC
CASSSSSGGVGEQYF
>once|TRBD1|TRBJ1-2|TRBV30
TGTGCCTGGAGCCAGCGGGGACAGGGCCGCTCCGGCTATGGCTACACCTTC
CAWSQRGQGRSGYGYTF
>NA|NA|TRBJ1-2|TRBV5-1
TGCGCCAGCAGCGCCCCGGGAACTGCGAGCGGCTACACCTTC
CASSAPGTASGYTF
>NA|NA|TRBJ1-1|TRBV29-1
TGCAGCGTTGAAGATCCGGGGTCTGAAGCTTTCTTT
CSVEDPGSEAFF
>NA|NA|TRBJ2-1|TRBV6-6
TGTGCCAGCAGTTACTTGTCCCCTGAGCAGTTCTTC
CASSYLSPEQFF
>NA|NA|TRBJ2-7|TRBV12-2
TGTGCAAGTCGCTTAGCACCCCCCGGGACTAGCGGTGGGGGGACCTACGAGCAGTACTTC
CASRLAPPGTSGGGTYEQYF
>NA|NA|TRBJ1-5|TRBV19
TGTGCCAGTAGTCCAGACAGGTCGATTAGCAATCAGCCCCAGCATTTT
CASSPDRSISNQPQHF
>NA|TRBD2|TRBJ2-7|TRBV9
TGTGCCAGCAGCCCGAGGGGACTAGCGCTGCCCTACGAGCAGTACTTC
CASSPRGLALPYEQYF
>NA|TRBD2|TRBJ2-2|TRBV7-3
TGTGCCAGCAGCTTAAAGGGGACTAGCGGGAGTTGGAACACCGGGGAGCTGTTTTTT
CASSLKGTSGSWNTGELFF
>NA|TRBD1|TRBJ2-7|TRBV19
TGTGCCAGTAGGGGGGACAGGTTCGAGCAGTACTTC
CASRGDRFEQYF
>NA|NA|TRBJ1-2|TRBV9
TGTGCCAGCAGTAACGACCCGGACACCCCATGGGGTGGCTACACCTTC
CASSNDPDTPWGGYTF
>once|TRBD2|TRBJ2-1|TRBV19
TGTGCCAGTAGTCAAGCGGGGAGCTCCTACAATGAGCAGTTCTTC
CASSQAGSSYNEQFF
>NA|NA|TRBJ2-7|TRBV5-6
TGTGCCAGCAGCTTGGGGGGGAGCTCCTACGAGCAGTACTTC
CASSLGGSSYEQYF
>NA|NA|TRBJ2-1|TRBV5-1
TGCGCCAGCAGCTTGGAGCGCCTGTCCTACAATGAGCAGTTCTTC
CASSLERLSYNEQFF
>NA|NA|TRBJ2-3|TRBV7-2
TGTGCCAGCAGCTTGCGCGGGAGCACAGATACGCAGTATTTT
CASSLRGSTDTQYF
>NA|NA|TRBJ1-2|TRBV5-4
TGTGCCAGCAGCTTGGAGGGCCGCAGGGCGGCTGGCTACACCTTC
CASSLEGRRAAGYTF
>once|NA|TRBJ2-1|TRBV7-6
TGTGCCAGCAGCCCGAAAAGCAATACCAATGAGCAGTTCTTC
CASSPKSNTNEQFF
>few|NA|TRBJ2-7|TRBV10-3
TGTGCCATCAGTGGACCGACCGACTACTACGAGCAGTACTTC
CAISGPTDYYEQYF
>NA|TRBD2|TRBJ2-1|TRBV9
TGTGCCAGCAGCGGAGCGGGAGTCAGCTACAATGAGCAGTTCTTC
CASSGAGVSYNEQFF
>NA|NA|TRBJ1-1|TRBV10-2
TGCGCCAGCAGTGAGTCGACAAGGGGGACTGAAGCTTTCTTT
CASSESTRGTEAFF
>NA|NA|TRBJ1-2|TRBV6-6
TGTGCCAGCAGTTGGGGTGACTATGGCTACACCTTC
CASSWGDYGYTF
>NA|NA|TRBJ2-3|TRBV6-1
TGTGCCAGCAGTGAACACAGCAGGACAGATACGCAGTATTTT
CASSEHSRTDTQYF
>NA|NA|TRBJ1-2|TRBV6-6
TGTGCCAGCAGTTCCCGACCGGCGTTC
CASSSRPAF
>NA|TRBD1|TRBJ1-2|TRBV27
TGTGCCAGCAGTTTAGTGGGACAGGGAGACTATGGCTACACCTTC
CASSLVGQGDYGYTF
>NA|NA|TRBJ1-1|TRBV28
TGTGCCAGCAGTTTGAGACAGAACACTGAAGCTTTCTTT
CASSLRQNTEAFF
>NA|NA|TRBJ1-2|TRBV2
TGTGCCAGCCTCTTAGACAGGCGTAACTATGGCTACACCTTC
CASLLDRRNYGYTF
>NA|TRBD2|TRBJ2-5|TRBV25-1
TGTGCCAGCAGTTCGACTAGCGGGAGTAACGAGACCCAGTACTTC
CASSSTSGSNETQYF
>once|NA|TRBJ1-5|TRBV7-2
TGTGCCAGCAGCTTAGTACAGAATCAGCCCCAGCATTTT
CASSLVQNQPQHF
>NA|TRBD2|TRBJ2-1|TRBV11-2
TGTGCCAGCAGCTTAGCCGACTCGCGCGGGAGAAGCTCCTACAATGAGCAGTTCTTC
CASSLADSRGRSSYNEQFF
>NA|NA|TRBJ1-2|TRBV30
TGTGCCTGGGGGGACCGGGAGCTAGACTTC
CAWGDRELDF
>NA|NA|TRBJ1-1|TRBV4-1
TGCGCCAGCAGCCCCGGACTGGGGTTGATGAACACTGAAGCTTTCTTT
CASSPGLGLMNTEAFF
>NA|NA|TRBJ1-3|TRBV30
TGTGCCTGGAGTTTAAACACCATATATTTT
CAWSLNTIYF
>NA|NA|TRBJ2-1|TRBV9
TGTGCCAGCAGCGTATTCGGCAATGAGCAGTTCTTC
CASSVFGNEQFF
>few|TRBD2|TRBJ2-4|TRBV2
TGTGCCAGCAGTGAGGGACTAGCGGGACCTTTAGCCAAAAACATTCAGTACTTC
CASSEGLAGPLAKNIQYF
>NA|TRBD2|TRBJ2-3|TRBV6-6
TGTGCCAGCAGTCGCAGGGCGGGGGAGGATACGCAGTATTTT
CASSRRAGEDTQYF
>NA|NA|TRBJ2-1|TRBV2
TGTGCCAGCAGTGACAGGGTCTCCTACAATGAGCAGTTCTTC
CASSDRVSYNEQFF
>few|NA|TRBJ1-3|TRBV6-6
TGTGCCAGCAGTTACTCGCCCCCGGGGACTGGAAACACCATATATTTT
CASSYSPPGTGNTIYF